Shown below are 21 T cell receptor beta chains from a single sample sequenced in a study of CXCR3-negative and CXCR3-positive naive CD8 T cells. Overall study results and limits: CXCR3-expressing naive cells carried TRB CDR3s more hydrophobic than those of CXCR3-negative naive cells.

Their specific antigens are unknown. In preparing the TRB cDNA libraries, 5' RACE with UMI labels was used. TCRdb re-analyzed the 5' RACE reads; it lists each CDR3 protein once, without DNA. The table for this sample gives roughly 140,000 distinct CDR3 sequences. The specimen sequenced was naive CXCR3+ CD8+ T cells from blood. Described subset: CD45RO-CCR7+CD27+CD95- naive CD8+ T cells expressing CXCR3 (TNR3+). The receptors come from a human donor in good health. Some clones in this sample may be carry-over from other donors' samples.

The V gene is TRBV7-9, the J gene TRBJ2-3; TCRdb names TRBD1, which stays unverified in the absence of DNA. The CDR3 extends over 15 amino acids. Germline V gene data show CDR1 as SEHNR and CDR2 as FQNEAQ (reference sequence). CDR3 region: CASSFRGSDSDTQYF.

The V call is TRBV6-2 or TRBV6-3, the J call TRBJ2-7; the D gene TCRdb calls, TRBD1, cannot be checked with no DNA. The CDR3 is 14 residues long. Germline V CDR1 and CDR2: MNHEY, SVGEGT. This CDR3 reads CASSPLGPPNEQYF.

The chain couples TRBV7-9 to TRBJ2-3. Germline assignment: CDR1 SEHNR and CDR2 FQNEAQ (reference sequence). The CDR3 loop spans 13 amino acids. CDR3 residues: CASSLRSEPAQYF.

The chain employs TRBV7-2 and TRBJ2-1; TCRdb gives TRBD1 as the D gene, but with no DNA this cannot be confirmed. This CDR3 has 14 amino acids. Germline-derived CDR1 and CDR2 are SGHTA and FQGNSA. This CDR3 reads CASSLVGGYNEQFF.

This chain links TRBV19 with TRBJ2-7. The germline CDR1 and CDR2 sequences are LNHDA and SQIVND (reference sequence). The CDR3 consists of 14 residues. The CDR3 is CASSIQDSSYEQYF.

The gene calls are TRBV6-5 and TRBJ1-2; without DNA, the TCRdb call of TRBD1 cannot be checked. This CDR3 comprises 16 residues. The germline V gene has CDR1 MNHEY and CDR2 SVGAGI. CDR3 residues: CASSYSRQGVPYGYTF.

The gene calls are TRBV6-5 and TRBJ2-7. This CDR3 is 15 amino acids long. CDR1 is MNHEY and CDR2 is SVGAGI in the germline V gene. CDR3 amino acids: CASSYSSGGPYEQYF.

CDR3 sequence: CASSYGLTGGYTF. V gene TRBV6-2 or TRBV6-3 combines with J gene TRBJ1-2. The CDR3 runs to 13 residues. CDR1 is MNHEY and CDR2 is SVGEGT in the germline V gene.

The chain is built from TRBV29-1 and TRBJ2-5. The CDR3 has 11 amino acids. Germline V lookup: CDR1 SQVTM, CDR2 ANQGSEA. CDR3 protein: CSVDGGETQYF.

The V and J genes are TRBV7-3 and TRBJ1-1. Germline CDR1 SGHTA, CDR2 FQGTGA. There are 14 residues in the CDR3. The CDR3 loop is CASSPIGFSTEAFF.

The rearrangement uses TRBV4-3 and TRBJ2-7; as DNA is missing, the TRBD1 call by TCRdb cannot be tested. CDR1 is LGHNA and CDR2 is YSLEER in the germline V gene. There are 15 residues in the CDR3. The CDR3 is CASSQDLYRLTEQYF.

The chain employs TRBV6-2 or TRBV6-3 and TRBJ2-1; as DNA is missing, the TRBD1 call by TCRdb cannot be tested. Looked up from germline, CDR1 is MNHEY and CDR2 is SVGEGT. This CDR3 comprises 14 residues. This CDR3 is CASSSDYSGDEQFF.

CDR3 region: CASSHIGQQETQYF. This chain joins TRBV14 and TRBJ2-5; TCRdb names TRBD1, which stays unverified in the absence of DNA. Germline CDR1 and CDR2: SGHDN and FVKESK. CDR3 length: 14 amino acids.

The rearrangement links TRBV12-3 or TRBV12-4 to TRBJ2-5; TCRdb's D call, TRBD1, is unchecked because there is no DNA. The CDR3 totals 17 residues. The CDR3 sequence is CASSRSRQGAAKETQYF.

The chain carries TRBV29-1 and TRBJ2-7. The CDR3 runs to 13 residues. CDR1 and CDR2 (germline): SQVTM, ANQGSEA. The CDR3 region is CSVDTGISYEQYF.

The chain employs TRBV12-3 or TRBV12-4 and TRBJ2-1; TCRdb lists TRBD1, though no DNA is available to test this call. This CDR3 is built from 13 residues. This chain's CDR3 is CASSPGGTNEQFF.

The rearrangement links TRBV19 to TRBJ2-5; TCRdb calls TRBD2, which cannot be checked without DNA. Per the germline V gene, CDR1 is LNHDA and CDR2 is SQIVND (reference sequence). The CDR3 has 17 amino acids. The CDR3 is CASSIGTSEAYQETQYF.

The CDR3 loop is CASSSPPGHFEEQYF. The rearrangement uses TRBV19 and TRBJ2-7; checking the TCRdb D call of TRBD1 is not possible without DNA. Germline V lookup: CDR1 LNHDA, CDR2 SQIVND (reference sequence). The CDR3 length is 15 residues.

The chain recombines TRBV4-2 with TRBJ1-1; with no DNA, the TCRdb D assignment of TRBD1 cannot be verified. CDR1 is LGHNA, CDR2 YNFKEQ, per germline. The CDR3 covers 15 residues. The CDR3 is CASSQPSGGNTEAFF.

This chain joins TRBV12-3 or TRBV12-4 and TRBJ2-2; with no DNA, the TCRdb D assignment of TRBD1 cannot be verified. This CDR3 comprises 15 residues. The CDR3 is CASSSAGSNTGELFF.

The chain has TRBV6-4 and TRBJ2-3; absent DNA, TCRdb's TRBD1 call cannot be checked. Germline CDR1 reads MRHNA; CDR2 reads SNTAGT. The CDR3 loop spans 15 amino acids. The chain's CDR3 is CASSEGTATPDTQYF.